This T cell receptor (beta chain) was documented in a study of ipilimumab plus nivolumab after autologous stem cell transplantation. Study at large: Myeloma cases were transplant-naive high-risk or relapsed within 3 years post first autologous transplant. Study results and caveats: Per the authors, repertoire, Treg and microbiota data justify further study.

The CDR3 length is 14 residues. Germline V gene sequence: CDR1 ENHRY, CDR2 SYGVKD. J was trimmed by 4 bases and V by 10 bases; bases with no gene match: 2. Details on this clone: Its specificity is unknown.

Produced via immunoSEQ multiplex PCR; TCRdb's table is partial and in-frame only. The sample holds about 4,800 clones; more than 65% are singletons and the top ten take roughly 27%. This rearrangement joins TRBV10-3 to TRBJ2-1; 15 nucleotides align to TRBD2. The receptor was derived from a male donor with multiple myeloma. The sequences come from PBMCs, collected in a trial of ipilimumab plus nivolumab as post-transplant consolidation. The CDR3 nucleotides read TGTGCCAGCGGGACTAGCGGGAGGTACAATGAGCAGTTCTTC. Amino acids: CASGTSGRYNEQFF.